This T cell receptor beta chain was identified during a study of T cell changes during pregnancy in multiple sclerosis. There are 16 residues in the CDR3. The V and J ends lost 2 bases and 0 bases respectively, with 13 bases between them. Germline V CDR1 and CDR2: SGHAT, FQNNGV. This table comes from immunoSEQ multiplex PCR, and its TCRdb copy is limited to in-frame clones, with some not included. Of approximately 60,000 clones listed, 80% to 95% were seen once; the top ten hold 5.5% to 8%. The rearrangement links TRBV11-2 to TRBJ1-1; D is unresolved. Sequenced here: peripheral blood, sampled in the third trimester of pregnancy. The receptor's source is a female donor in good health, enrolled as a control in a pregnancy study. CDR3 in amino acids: CASSLRSQSMNTEAFF. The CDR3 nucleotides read TGTGCCAGCAGCTTACGTAGCCAGAGCATGAACACTGAAGCTTTCTTT.